These T cell receptor beta chains were read from a single sample in a study of T cell clones after liver transplantation. TCRdb's copy holds only in-frame clones and misses some; the assay was immunoSEQ multiplex PCR. The profile covers approximately 100,000 clones, with around 84% appearing a single time and approximately 3% taken by the ten largest. The sequences come from CD4+ T cells from blood, collected 47 months after liver transplant. All receptors come from a human patient who received a liver transplant. A subset of T cells may come from the graft donor. CDR3s include the opening cysteine and the closing phenylalanine or tryptophan. A D gene is named only where the DNA matches it firmly. The size field is filled for only some rows; it gives once, few, many or a size class.

v_gene	d_gene	abundance	j_gene	len	CDR3nt	CDR3aa
TRBV19	TRBD1	once	TRBJ2-7	14	TGTGCCAGTAGTATTACAGGGGGTGCGATAGAGCAGTACTTC	CASSITGGAIEQYF
TRBV13	.	.	TRBJ1-1	14	TGTGCCAGCAGCTTAGGCCCCGGGAGGGTGGAAGCTTTCTTT	CASSLGPGRVEAFF
TRBV4-3	TRBD1	.	TRBJ2-1	16	TGCGCCAGCAGCCAAGAGGGGACAGTAAGTCACAATGAGCAGTTCTTC	CASSQEGTVSHNEQFF
TRBV27	.	.	TRBJ2-7	13	TGTGCCAGCAGTTGGACGGTCTCCTACGAGCAGTACTTC	CASSWTVSYEQYF
TRBV18	.	.	TRBJ1-3	16	TGTGCCAGCTCACCCCGGCCCGCGAGCTCTGGAAACACCATATATTTT	CASSPRPASSGNTIYF
TRBV4-1	TRBD1	once	TRBJ2-2	20	TGCGCCAGCAGCCAAGTTCGTGGGGTAACCGGGACAGGGTCCACCGGGGAGCTGTTTTTT	CASSQVRGVTGTGSTGELFF
TRBV19	.	.	TRBJ1-1	13	TGTGCCAGTAGTCTGACAAGGGGTACTGAAGCTTTCTTT	CASSLTRGTEAFF
TRBV30	.	.	TRBJ1-4	17	TGTGCCTGGACCTCCCCCGGGGAGGGCCCAACTAATGAAAAACTGTTTTTT	CAWTSPGEGPTNEKLFF
TRBV19	TRBD1	.	TRBJ1-5	16	TGTGCCAGTAGTCCATGGGGACAGGGTCTCAATCAGCCCCAGCATTTT	CASSPWGQGLNQPQHF
TRBV5-1	TRBD1	.	TRBJ1-3	16	TGCGCCAGCAGCTCTGCGGGACAGGGGGTCGGAAACACCATATATTTT	CASSSAGQGVGNTIYF
TRBV2	.	.	TRBJ1-2	13	TGCCTTTCTTCCCGGGGTCCCACGAGGGGCTACACCTTC	CLSSRGPTRGYTF
TRBV5-4	.	.	TRBJ2-7	14	TGTGCCAGCAGCTTGGGCGGGACCTCCTACGAGCAGTACTTC	CASSLGGTSYEQYF
TRBV21-1	.	many	TRBJ1-1	14	TGTGCCAGCAGCCAAAGGTGGCTGAACACTGAAGCTTTCTTT	CASSQRWLNTEAFF